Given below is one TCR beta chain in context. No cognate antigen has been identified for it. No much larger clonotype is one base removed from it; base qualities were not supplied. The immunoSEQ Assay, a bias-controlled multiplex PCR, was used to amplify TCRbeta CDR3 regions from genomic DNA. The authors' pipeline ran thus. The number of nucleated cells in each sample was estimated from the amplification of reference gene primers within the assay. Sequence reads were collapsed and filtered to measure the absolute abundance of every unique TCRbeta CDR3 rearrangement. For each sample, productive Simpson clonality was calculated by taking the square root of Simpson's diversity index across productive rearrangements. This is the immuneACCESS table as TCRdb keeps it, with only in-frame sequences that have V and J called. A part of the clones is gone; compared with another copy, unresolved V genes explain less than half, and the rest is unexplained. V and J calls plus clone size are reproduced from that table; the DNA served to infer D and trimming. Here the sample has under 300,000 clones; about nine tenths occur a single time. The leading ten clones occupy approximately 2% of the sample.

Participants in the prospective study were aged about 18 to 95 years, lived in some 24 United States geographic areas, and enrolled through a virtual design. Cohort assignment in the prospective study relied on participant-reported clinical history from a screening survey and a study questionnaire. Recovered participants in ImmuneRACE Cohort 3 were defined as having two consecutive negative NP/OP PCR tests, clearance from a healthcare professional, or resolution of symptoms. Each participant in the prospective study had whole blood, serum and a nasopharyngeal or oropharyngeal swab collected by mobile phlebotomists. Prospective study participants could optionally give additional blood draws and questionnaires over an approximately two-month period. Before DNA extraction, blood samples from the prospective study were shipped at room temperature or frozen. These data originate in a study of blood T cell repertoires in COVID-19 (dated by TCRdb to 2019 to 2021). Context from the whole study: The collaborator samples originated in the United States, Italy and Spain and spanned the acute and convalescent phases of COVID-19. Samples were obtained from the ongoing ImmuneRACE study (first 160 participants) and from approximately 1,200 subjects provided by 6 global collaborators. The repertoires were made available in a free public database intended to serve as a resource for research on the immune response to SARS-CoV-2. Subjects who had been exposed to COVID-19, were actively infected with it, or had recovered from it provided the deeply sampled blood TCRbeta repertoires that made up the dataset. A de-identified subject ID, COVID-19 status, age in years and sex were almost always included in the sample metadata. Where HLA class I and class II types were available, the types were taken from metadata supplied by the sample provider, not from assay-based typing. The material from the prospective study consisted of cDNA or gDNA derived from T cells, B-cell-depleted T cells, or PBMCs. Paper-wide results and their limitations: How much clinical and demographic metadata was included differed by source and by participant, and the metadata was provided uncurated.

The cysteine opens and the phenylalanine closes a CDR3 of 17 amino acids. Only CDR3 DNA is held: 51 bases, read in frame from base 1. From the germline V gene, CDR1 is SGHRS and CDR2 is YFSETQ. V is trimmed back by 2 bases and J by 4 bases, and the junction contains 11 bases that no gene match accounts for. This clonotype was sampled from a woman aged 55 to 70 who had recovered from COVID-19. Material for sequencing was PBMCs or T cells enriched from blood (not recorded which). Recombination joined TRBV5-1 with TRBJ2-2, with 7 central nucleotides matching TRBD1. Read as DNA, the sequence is TGCGCCAGCAGCTTCAACCCGGGACAGAGCCTCACCGGGGAGCTGTTTTTT. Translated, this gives CASSFNPGQSLTGELFF.